The 27 T cell receptor beta chains listed next were all sequenced from one sample in a study of Ad26.COV2.S vaccination and SARS-CoV-2 variants. Treatment meaning: some 19 received Ad26.COV2.S at low or high dose, single or two shots; about five received placebo; per-sample allocation not given. At day 63 after the first vaccine or placebo injection, samples were drawn. TCRdb keeps only in-frame clones here, not all; method: immunoSEQ multiplex PCR. Here the sample spans over 400,000 clones, 92% being singletons. This sample comprised peripheral blood, obtained in a trial of Ad26.COV2.S vaccine versus placebo. All receptors derive from a person between 18 and 65 years old who received the Ad26.COV2.S COVID-19 vaccine or a placebo.

V is TRBV30 and J is TRBJ2-7; D is unresolved. This CDR3 region has 12 residues. Germline V gene sequence: CDR1 GTSNPN, CDR2 SVGIG (reference sequence). V was clipped by 2 bases and J by 0 bases, with 5 bases between them. This CDR3 reads CAWSKVSYEQYF. The CDR3 DNA follows: TGTGCCTGGAGTAAGGTCTCCTACGAGCAGTACTTC.

The chain carries TRBV7-2 and TRBJ2-1, with D possibly matching TRBD1 (6 bases). Trimming removed 5 bases from V and 13 bases from J, with 15 bases in between. The CDR3 is 12 residues long. In germline, CDR1 is SGHTA, CDR2 FQGNSA. CDR3 sequence reads: CASSQTGLGQFF. The CDR3 DNA sequence: TGTGCCAGCAGCCAGACAGGTTTGGGTCAGTTCTTC. The variable domain in full, with the rest retrieved from reference TRBV7-2 and TRBJ2-1, is GAGVSQSPSNKVTEKGKDVELRCDPISGHTALYWYRQSLGQGLEFLIYFQGNSAPDKSGLPSDRFSAERTGGSVSTLTIQRTQQEDSAVYLCASSQTGLGQFFGPGTRLTVL.

V usage is TRBV7-8 and J usage is TRBJ2-5; 9 positions match TRBD2. V trimming: 2 bases; J trimming: 2 bases; junction bases outside the gene matches: 6. CDR1 and CDR2 from the germline V gene are SGHVS and FQNEAQ. The CDR3 is 16 amino acids. This chain's CDR3 is CASSLLAGGTQETQYF. The CDR3 nucleotides are TGTGCCAGCAGCTTACTTGCGGGGGGGACTCAAGAGACCCAGTACTTC.

The V and J genes are TRBV11-2 and TRBJ2-7; the D is unclear. The germline CDR1 and CDR2 sequences are SGHAT and FQNNGV. The V end was cut by 0 bases, the J end by 0 bases, with 12 bases between. The CDR3 is 16 amino acids. The CDR3 reads CASSLDGRLDSYEQYF. DNA of the CDR3: TGTGCCAGCAGCTTAGATGGCAGGCTCGACTCCTACGAGCAGTACTTC.

The chain uses TRBV30 and TRBJ1-3, with D possibly matching TRBD1 (5 bases). CDR1 and CDR2 (germline): GTSNPN, SVGIG (reference sequence). This CDR3 region has 15 residues. Trimming cost V 0 bases and J 4 bases, with 13 bases left between them. The CDR3 nucleotides read TGTGCCTGGAGTGTCTGGTCAGGGAAAGGAAACACCATATATTTT. Its translation is CAWSVWSGKGNTIYF.

The V and J genes are TRBV19 and TRBJ2-2; maybe TRBD1 (5 bases). Per the germline V gene, CDR1 is LNHDA and CDR2 is SQIVND (reference sequence). V was cut by 3 bases and J by 9 bases, with 17 bases left in between. The CDR3 loop spans 15 amino acids. CDR3 nucleotides: TGTGCCAGTAGTATGCGGACAAGCAAAAGCAGGGAGCTGTTTTTT. Amino acids: CASSMRTSKSRELFF.

V and J are TRBV28 and TRBJ2-2; TRBD1 matches 9 bases. The CDR3 totals 15 residues. The V gene end was trimmed by 5 bases and the J gene end by 4 bases; junction bases not matched to a gene: 5. In germline, CDR1 is MDHEN, CDR2 SYDVKM. Here the CDR3 reads CASSVDRGITGELFF. The CDR3 DNA reads TGTGCCAGCAGTGTAGACAGGGGGATCACCGGGGAGCTGTTTTTT.

This rearrangement joins TRBV2 to TRBJ2-3, with 9 positions matching TRBD1. The CDR3 contains 17 residues. V gave up 6 bases and J gave up 2 bases; unmatched junction bases: 12. Germline V gives CDR1 SNHLY, CDR2 FYNNEI. CDR3 amino acids: CASRTTGGPTSTDTQYF. CDR3 nucleotide sequence: TGTGCCAGCAGGACCACAGGGGGCCCTACCTCCACAGATACGCAGTATTTT.

V gene TRBV9 combines with J gene TRBJ2-7; D is ambiguous. This CDR3 is built from 15 residues. V lost 0 bases and J lost 2, with 12 bases in between. Germline V gene data show CDR1 as SGDLS and CDR2 as YYNGEE. The CDR3 spells CASSVDGSYTYEQYF. Here the CDR3 DNA reads TGTGCCAGCAGCGTAGATGGCAGCTACACCTACGAGCAGTACTTC. Drawing the rest from reference TRBV9 and TRBJ2-7, the complete variable domain is DSGVTQTPKHLITATGQRVTLRCSPRSGDLSVYWYQQSLDQGLQFLIQYYNGEERAKGNILERFSAQQFPDLHSELNLSSLELGDSALYFCASSVDGSYTYEQYFGPGTRLTVT.

The J gene is TRBJ2-6, the V gene TRBV19; D ambiguous. CDR1 LNHDA and CDR2 SQIVND come from the germline V gene (reference sequence). The CDR3 contains 17 residues. The ends were cut back, 4 bases at V and 0 bases at J, with 13 bases in the middle. CDR3 nucleotide sequence: TGTGCCAGTAGTACCGGCCGTCATGACTCTGGGGCCAACGTCCTGACTTTC. Protein: CASSTGRHDSGANVLTF.

This clone was picked up a small number of times. The CDR3 DNA reads as TGTGCCAGCAGTTTCTTTAACGGGGAGCTGTTTTTT. As protein: CASSFFNGELFF. V is TRBV6-2 or TRBV6-3 and J is TRBJ2-2; D gene uncertain. Germline CDR1 MNHEY, CDR2 SVGEGT. The CDR3 runs to 12 residues. The V and J ends lost 4 bases and 7 bases respectively, with 7 bases between them.

CDR3 in amino acids: CASSLYGTSGQETQYF. CDR3 DNA sequence: TGCGCCAGCAGCTTGTACGGGACTAGCGGACAAGAGACCCAGTACTTC. The chain has TRBV5-1 and TRBJ2-5, with 11 bases aligning to TRBD2. The CDR3 loop spans 16 amino acids. The J segment lost 2 bases and the V segment lost 1 base, leaving 4 bases of the junction unmatched. Looked up from germline, CDR1 is SGHRS and CDR2 is YFSETQ.

The rearrangement links TRBV6-2 or TRBV6-3 to TRBJ1-2, with D possibly TRBD1 on 6 matching bases. V lost 2 bases to trimming and J lost 4 bases, with 14 bases between them. CDR3 length equals 15 residues. Germline V CDR1 and CDR2: MNHEY, SVGEGT. As DNA, the CDR3 is TGTGCCAGCAGTTACGAGGTCGACAGGACCTATGGCTACACCTTC. Protein sequence: CASSYEVDRTYGYTF.

The chain recombines TRBV5-1 with TRBJ2-3, with 8 bases aligning to TRBD1. The CDR3 has 18 amino acids. Germline-derived CDR1 and CDR2 are SGHRS and YFSETQ. Trimming at V came to 6 bases and at J to 5 bases, leaving 20 bases not matched to a gene. The chain's CDR3 is CASTPGPYSGGGGDTQYF. CDR3 sequence (DNA): TGCGCCAGCACCCCGGGGCCCTACTCAGGGGGCGGTGGAGATACGCAGTATTTT.

J is TRBJ1-2 and V is TRBV7-9; a possible D gene is TRBD1 (5 bases). The germline V gene has CDR1 SEHNR and CDR2 FQNEAQ (reference sequence). The CDR3 extends over 14 amino acids. V lost 2 bases, J lost 5 bases, and 12 bases lay in between. The CDR3 loop reads CASSLSGTAYGYTF. CDR3 DNA sequence: TGTGCCAGCAGCTTATCAGGGACGGCATATGGCTACACCTTC.

This clone came up once. The chain has TRBV6-5 and TRBJ2-3; 10 bases are a match to TRBD2. CDR1 is MNHEY and CDR2 is SVGAGI in the germline V gene. This CDR3 has 15 residues. V lost 2 bases to trimming and J lost 7 bases; unmatched junction nucleotides: 6. The CDR3 loop reads CASSYTAGGRNTQYF. The DNA of the CDR3 is TGTGCCAGCAGTTACACAGCGGGGGGGCGGAATACGCAGTATTTT.

The V and J genes are TRBV6-5 and TRBJ2-2; 9 nucleotides match TRBD1. Trimming removed 6 bases from V and 3 bases from J; junction bases left unmatched: 2. The CDR3 covers 14 residues. Looked up from germline, CDR1 is MNHEY and CDR2 is SVGAGI. The CDR3 DNA reads as TGTGCCAGCAGCTGGGACAGGGACACCGGGGAGCTGTTTTTT. Its protein product is CASSWDRDTGELFF.

The chain uses TRBV2 and TRBJ2-7; weak D call: TRBD2 (5 bases). Germline CDR1 SNHLY, CDR2 FYNNEI. Trimming removed 1 base from V and 5 bases from J, with 6 bases in between. This CDR3 contains 12 residues. The CDR3 DNA follows: TGTGCCAGCAGTGAAGGAGGGAACGAGCAGTACTTC. As protein: CASSEGGNEQYF.

The chain is built from TRBV13 and TRBJ2-7; 11 bases agree with TRBD1. The ends lost 5 bases at V and 0 bases at J; junction bases unmatched: 6. The CDR3 contains 16 residues. Germline V gene lookup returns CDR1 PRHDT and CDR2 FYEKMQ (reference sequence). The CDR3 DNA reads TGTGCCAGCAGCGCGGACAGGGGGCTAGGCTCCTACGAGCAGTACTTC. Its translation: CASSADRGLGSYEQYF.

This sequence joins TRBV5-4 and TRBJ1-6; D is uncertain. The germline V gene encodes CDR1 SGHNT and CDR2 YYREEE (reference sequence). V lost 1 base, J lost 8 bases, and 10 bases lay in between. The CDR3 has 14 amino acids. The CDR3 DNA sequence: TGTGCCAGCAGCTTGCCGAACAGCGATTCACCCCTCCACTTT. Protein product: CASSLPNSDSPLHF. Full variable domain (missing parts from reference TRBV5-4 and TRBJ1-6): ETGVTQSPTHLIKTRGQQVTLRCSSQSGHNTVSWYQQALGQGPQFIFQYYREEENGRGNFPPRFSGLQFPNYSSELNVNALELDDSALYLCASSLPNSDSPLHFGNGTRLTVT.

The J gene is TRBJ1-2, the V gene TRBV11-2; D not certain. V was cut by 0 bases and J by 2 bases, with 13 bases left in between. CDR3 length: 16 residues. Germline V lookup: CDR1 SGHAT, CDR2 FQNNGV. CDR3 in amino acids: CASSLDVGWENYGYTF. The CDR3 nucleotides are TGTGCCAGCAGCTTAGATGTCGGGTGGGAAAACTATGGCTACACCTTC. The full variable domain, its missing parts supplied by reference TRBV11-2 and TRBJ1-2, is EAGVAQSPRYKIIEKRQSVAFWCNPISGHATLYWYQQILGQGPKLLIQFQNNGVVDDSQLPKDRFSAERLKGVDSTLKIQPAKLEDSAVYLCASSLDVGWENYGYTFGSGTRLTVV.

This chain uses TRBV5-6 with TRBJ1-6; D not resolved. Germline loops: CDR1 SGHDT, CDR2 YYEEEE. Trimming cost V 1 base and J 2 bases, with 19 bases left between them. The CDR3 runs 19 residues. CDR3 region: CASSLMRHYPPPYNSPLHF. CDR3 nucleotide sequence: TGTGCCAGCAGCTTGATGCGCCATTATCCACCCCCCTATAATTCACCCCTCCACTTT.

The chain links TRBV15 to TRBJ1-6; TRBD1 is a possible D gene (6 bases). This CDR3 spans 16 amino acids. V was cut by 0 bases and J by 9 bases, with 15 bases left in between. From germline, CDR1 is LNHNV and CDR2 YYDKDF (reference sequence). CDR3 nucleotides: TGTGCCACCAGCAGAGATAAAGGCAGGGGCGGTTCACCCCTCCACTTT. Encoded protein: CATSRDKGRGGSPLHF.

V usage is TRBV18 and J usage is TRBJ1-1, with a weak D call TRBD1 (5 bases). Germline assignment: CDR1 KGHSH and CDR2 LQKENI. The CDR3 is made up of 13 amino acids. Trimming removed 1 base at V and 8 bases at J, with 11 bases between. The CDR3 coding sequence is TGTGCCAGCTCACCACTGGACAACGGGGAAGCTTTCTTT. Residues: CASSPLDNGEAFF. Together with reference TRBV18 and TRBJ1-1, the CDR3 gives the full variable domain: NAGVMQNPRHLVRRRGQEARLRCSPMKGHSHVYWYRQLPEEGLKFMVYLQKENIIDESGMPKERFSAEFPKEGPSILRIQQVVRGDSAAYFCASSPLDNGEAFFGQGTRLTVV.

This chain connects TRBV2 to TRBJ2-1, with 7 bases aligning to TRBD1. From germline, CDR1 is SNHLY and CDR2 FYNNEI. Trimming cost V 0 bases and J 5 bases; bases outside gene matches: 10. The CDR3 contains 17 residues. This chain's CDR3 is CASSEAATGTVDNEQFF. DNA for the CDR3: TGTGCCAGCAGTGAAGCGGCGACCGGGACAGTGGACAATGAGCAGTTCTTC.

The rearrangement links TRBV25-1 to TRBJ1-1, with unresolved D. V was pared by 6 bases and J by 2 bases, with 10 bases between. This CDR3 is built from 13 residues. Germline CDR1 and CDR2: MGHDK and SYGVNS. CDR3 region: CASSSGDNTEAFF. CDR3 DNA sequence: TGTGCCAGCAGCTCTGGAGATAACACTGAAGCTTTCTTT.

The chain joins TRBV25-1 to TRBJ2-1; TRBD2 matches at 9 bases. This CDR3 region has 14 residues. Per germline, CDR1 MGHDK and CDR2 SYGVNS. Losses at the gene ends were 4 bases for V and 9 bases for J; bases not matched to a gene: 7. CDR3 in amino acids: CASSGGGAEGEQFF. The CDR3 coding sequence is TGTGCCAGCAGTGGCGGGGGGGCCGAAGGTGAGCAGTTCTTC.